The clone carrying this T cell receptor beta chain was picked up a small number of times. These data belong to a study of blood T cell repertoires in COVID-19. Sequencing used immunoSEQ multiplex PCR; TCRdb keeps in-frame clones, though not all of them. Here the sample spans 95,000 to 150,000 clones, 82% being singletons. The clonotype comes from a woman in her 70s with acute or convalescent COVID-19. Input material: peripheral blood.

CDR3: CSAQREEAFF. DNA for the CDR3: TGCAGTGCGCAGCGGGAGGAAGCTTTCTTT. The chain uses TRBV20-1 and TRBJ1-1; the D is unclear. The V end was cut by 6 bases, the J end by 8 bases, with 10 bases between. This CDR3 region has 10 residues. Germline V gene lookup returns CDR1 DFQATT and CDR2 SNEGSKA (reference sequence).